This section outlines one TCR beta chain sequence together with its context. No antigen is known for it. The table came from immunoSEQ multiplex PCR; TCRdb's copy has only in-frame clones and leaves some out. The table has approximately 94,000 clones, around 87% seen once. This sample is part of a study of T cell responses to AZD1222 COVID-19 vaccine. In the study overall: Timing groups of about 4 and about 12 weeks for second doses were pooled.

General study points: Donors were mostly white British, more females; clonal diversity possibly underestimated.

Trimming removed 1 base from V and 4 bases from J; junction bases left unmatched: 11. The CDR3 has 18 amino acids. Germline assignment: CDR1 MGHRA and CDR2 YSYEKL. V and J are TRBV4-1 and TRBJ2-3; TRBD2 matches at 10 bases. Source: peripheral blood, taken on day 0 of AZD1222 vaccination. The sequence came from an adult in good health. In nucleotides, the CDR3 is TGCGCCAGCAGCCAAGCCGAGCGGGGGGGCTTTGGGGCAGATACGCAGTATTTT. Residues: CASSQAERGGFGADTQYF.